This T cell receptor (beta chain) was identified in a study of response to subunit inactivated influenza vaccine. Study-level results: After each seasonal influenza vaccination, few new T cells are recruited, the authors suggested.

The CDR3 spans 16 residues. J was trimmed by 1 base and V by 0 bases; bases with no gene match: 5. CDR1 SGHRS and CDR2 YFSETQ come from the germline V gene. The sample holds a few counts of this clonotype. Its target is not known. Using its own MiXCR run on the RT-PCR reads, TCRdb lists one record per CDR3 protein. Among 800,000 or so distinct CDR3 sequences listed, around 20% were seen once. The source was PBMCs from blood, collected 5 days after vaccination. The source of this sequence is a man in his fifties or sixties who received an inactivated influenza vaccine. V usage is TRBV5-1 and J usage is TRBJ2-7, with TRBD2 matching over 9 bases. This CDR3 reads CASSLVTSGYSYEQYF. CDR3 DNA: TGCGCCAGCAGCTTGGTGACTAGCGGTTATTCCTACGAGCAGTACTTC.